Shown below are 9 T cell receptor beta chains from a single sample sequenced in a study of post-analysis software for immune sequencing data. These TCRs are of unknown antigen specificity. cDNA libraries for TCR beta contained unique molecular identifiers. TCRdb reprocessed the PCR reads with MiXCR, giving one entry per CDR3 protein. The sample lists 700,000 to 900,000 distinct CDR3 sequences; 35% to 55% were seen once. The study, taken as a whole, reports: Relative to controls, patients had five TRBV segments at higher frequency, with TRBV5-6, TRBV5-1 and TRBV20-1 among these.

Sequenced input: blood. These TCRs come from a girl aged 5 to 17 with multiple sclerosis.

This clonotype occurred a few times. The rearrangement joins TRBV6-2 or TRBV6-3 to TRBJ2-1, with D uncertain. The V end lost 5 bases, the J end lost 8 bases, and 13 bases lay between the germline ends. CDR1 MNHEY and CDR2 SVGEGT come from the germline V gene. CDR3 length equals 13 residues. The CDR3 loop is CASSAYLLDEQFF. CDR3 bases: TGTGCCAGCAGTGCCTATCTGTTGGATGAGCAGTTCTTC.

Only a few counts were recorded for this clonotype. V is TRBV27 and J is TRBJ2-5; TRBD2 agrees at 10 bases. J lost 2 bases, V lost 2 bases, and 2 bases had no gene match. Germline values: CDR1 MNHEY, CDR2 SMNVEV (reference sequence). The CDR3 consists of 15 residues. In nucleotides, the CDR3 is TGTGCCAGCAGTTTACTAGCGGGAGATCAAGAGACCCAGTACTTC. Translation: CASSLLAGDQETQYF.

The V and J genes are TRBV6-1 and TRBJ2-2; TRBD1 matches 7 bases. J gave up 5 bases and V 6 bases, and 15 bases lay outside the gene matches. This CDR3 comprises 17 residues. Looked up from germline, CDR1 is MNHNS and CDR2 is SASEGT. The CDR3 DNA reads as TGTGCCAGCAGCAGACTACAGGGGCCTCCGTTGACCGGGGAGCTGTTTTTT. Its protein is CASSRLQGPPLTGELFF.

This clonotype turned up a few times. The chain employs TRBV7-2 and TRBJ2-5; 7 bases map to TRBD2. Germline CDR1 and CDR2: SGHTA and FQGNSA. This CDR3 has 15 residues. V was clipped by 5 bases and J by 5 bases; unmatched bases: 11. The CDR3 DNA reads TGTGCCAGCAGCCGGGGACTAACCTCAGTGGAGACCCAGTACTTC. Its protein is CASSRGLTSVETQYF.

This chain uses TRBV12-3 or TRBV12-4 with TRBJ2-7, with 9 bases lining up with TRBD2. The CDR3 contains 15 residues. The V gene end was trimmed by 1 base and the J gene end by 2 bases; junction bases not matched to a gene: 3. DNA of the CDR3: TGTGCCAGCAGTTTAGATCCTAGCGGGGCCTACGAGCAGTACTTC. Translation: CASSLDPSGAYEQYF.

The gene calls are TRBV7-9 and TRBJ2-7; 9 nucleotides align to TRBD1. The J segment lost 5 bases and the V segment lost 0 bases, leaving 5 bases of the junction unmatched. CDR1 and CDR2 from the germline V gene are SEHNR and FQNEAQ (reference sequence). This CDR3 comprises 15 residues. The CDR3 loop is CASSLAGTGSNEQYF. The CDR3 DNA reads as TGTGCCAGCAGCTTAGCGGGGACAGGGTCCAACGAGCAGTACTTC.

V gene TRBV12-3 or TRBV12-4 combines with J gene TRBJ2-3; TRBD2 aligns across 10 bases. The junction had 15 bases not matched to a gene; V was cut back by 6 bases and J by 3 bases. This CDR3 contains 18 residues. This CDR3 reads CASSQGGLSGRMTDTQYF. Here the CDR3 DNA reads TGTGCCAGCAGCCAGGGGGGGCTTAGCGGGAGGATGACAGATACGCAGTATTTT.

The J gene is TRBJ2-7, the V gene TRBV28; D is unresolved. The CDR3 loop spans 11 amino acids. V gave up 9 bases and J gave up 6 bases, with 12 bases separating them. Germline CDR1 and CDR2: MDHEN and SYDVKM. The CDR3 protein is CASIKLGEQYF. DNA of the CDR3: TGTGCCAGTATAAAGCTGGGCGAGCAGTACTTC.

The rearrangement links TRBV12-3 or TRBV12-4 to TRBJ1-5; D not certain. The CDR3 spans 14 residues. The V end was cut by 4 bases, the J end by 2 bases, with 9 bases between. The CDR3 spells CASSSADGNQPQHF. CDR3 bases: TGTGCCAGCAGTTCGGCTGATGGCAATCAGCCCCAGCATTTT.